What follows describes a single T cell receptor (beta chain). Measured with immunoSEQ multiplex PCR; TCRdb has only the in-frame clones, and not every one. The sample carries around 63,000 clones, 85% to 95% recorded once. This sample is part of a study of technical replicates of blood from several donors. The clonotype comes from a human donor in good health. Some clones in this sample may be carry-over from other donors' samples. The sample consisted of PBMCs.

CDR3 in amino acids: CSVESGSSAFF. The DNA for the CDR3 is TGCAGCGTTGAAAGCGGGAGCTCAGCTTTCTTT. This chain joins TRBV29-1 and TRBJ1-1; D is unclear. V was shortened by 2 bases and J by 10 bases, with 11 bases between the two germline ends. The CDR3 runs 11 residues. Germline V gene data show CDR1 as SQVTM and CDR2 as ANQGSEA.